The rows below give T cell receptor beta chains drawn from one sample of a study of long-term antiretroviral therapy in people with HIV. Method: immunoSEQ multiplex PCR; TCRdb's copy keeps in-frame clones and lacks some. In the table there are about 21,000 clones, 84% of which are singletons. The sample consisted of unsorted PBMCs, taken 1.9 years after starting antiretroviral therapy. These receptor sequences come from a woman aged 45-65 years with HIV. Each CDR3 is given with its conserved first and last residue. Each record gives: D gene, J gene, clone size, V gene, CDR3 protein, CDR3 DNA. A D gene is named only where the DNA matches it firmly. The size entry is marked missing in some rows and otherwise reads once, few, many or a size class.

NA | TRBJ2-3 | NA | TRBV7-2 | CASSLDHRDTQYF | TGTGCCAGCAGCTTAGATCATCGAGATACGCAGTATTTT
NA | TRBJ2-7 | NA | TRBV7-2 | CASSPDPQGSHEQYF | TGTGCCAGCAGCCCAGATCCACAGGGTTCCCACGAGCAGTACTTC
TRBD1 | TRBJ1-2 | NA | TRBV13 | CASSEAGGYGYTF | TGTGCCAGCAGCGAGGCAGGGGGATATGGCTACACCTTC
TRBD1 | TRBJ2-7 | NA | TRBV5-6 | CASSSTGDEQYF | TGTGCCAGCAGCTCTACAGGGGACGAGCAGTACTTC
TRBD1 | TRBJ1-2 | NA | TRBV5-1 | CASSLVAGGSIPNYGYTF | TGCGCCAGCAGCTTGGTAGCAGGGGGGTCGATCCCCAACTATGGCTACACCTTC
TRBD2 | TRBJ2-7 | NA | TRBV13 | CASSPPSSGVYEQYF | TGTGCCAGCAGCCCACCTTCTAGCGGGGTCTACGAGCAGTACTTC
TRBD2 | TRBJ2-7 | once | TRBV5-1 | CASSLATTSGGRVYQYF | TGCGCCAGCAGCTTGGCAACGACTAGCGGGGGGAGAGTGTATCAGTACTTC
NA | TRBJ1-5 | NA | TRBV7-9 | CASSSEADRSNQPQHF | TGTGCCAGCAGCTCGGAAGCGGACAGAAGCAATCAGCCCCAGCATTTT
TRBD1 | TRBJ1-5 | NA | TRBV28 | CASSVQGAISQHF | TGTGCCAGCAGTGTCCAGGGGGCGATATCCCAGCATTTT
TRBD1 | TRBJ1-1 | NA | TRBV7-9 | CASSSRDSYTEAFF | TGTGCCAGCAGCTCCCGGGACAGCTACACTGAAGCTTTCTTT
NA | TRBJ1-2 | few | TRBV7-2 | CASSLNTGGIYGYTF | TGTGCCAGCAGCCTAAATACAGGTGGGATCTATGGCTACACCTTC
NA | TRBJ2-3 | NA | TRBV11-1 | CASSPGLGAGGDTQYF | TGTGCCAGCAGCCCCGGTCTGGGGGCTGGGGGAGATACGCAGTATTTT
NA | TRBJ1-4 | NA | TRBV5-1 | CASSSGTGREKLFF | TGCGCCAGCAGCTCAGGAACAGGGAGGGAAAAACTGTTTTTT
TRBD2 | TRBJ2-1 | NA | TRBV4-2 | CASSGGWDNEQFF | TGTGCCAGTAGCGGGGGATGGGACAATGAGCAGTTCTTC
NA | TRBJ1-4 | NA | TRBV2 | CASSERGHGNEKLFF | TGTGCCAGCAGTGAACGGGGCCACGGAAATGAAAAACTGTTTTTT
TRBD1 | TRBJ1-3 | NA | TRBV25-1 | CAGSLTGSGNTIYF | TGTGCCGGCAGTCTGACAGGGTCTGGAAACACCATATATTTT
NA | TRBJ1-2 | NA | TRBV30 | CAWDRRNYGYTF | TGTGCCTGGGACAGGAGGAACTATGGCTACACCTTC
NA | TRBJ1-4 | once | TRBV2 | CASSGENEKLFF | TGTGCCAGCAGTGGAGAGAATGAAAAACTGTTTTTT
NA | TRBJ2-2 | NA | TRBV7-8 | CASGARELFF | TGTGCCAGCGGTGCCAGGGAGCTGTTTTTT
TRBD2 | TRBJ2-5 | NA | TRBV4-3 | CASSQEGVTSGGTLGRTQYF | TGCGCCAGCAGCCAAGAAGGGGTGACTAGCGGGGGGACCCTTGGACGGACCCAGTACTTC
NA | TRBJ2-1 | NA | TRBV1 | CTTLRTDSYNEQFF | TGCACCACATTAAGGACTGATTCCTACAATGAGCAGTTCTTC
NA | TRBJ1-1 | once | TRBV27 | CASSSPERGYGEAFF | TGTGCCAGCAGTTCACCCGAGAGGGGGTACGGTGAAGCTTTCTTT
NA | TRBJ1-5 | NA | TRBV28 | CASSLQGPGNQPQHF | TGTGCCAGCAGTTTACAGGGCCCGGGCAATCAGCCCCAGCATTTT
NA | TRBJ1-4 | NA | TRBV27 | CASSARRLTNEKLFF | TGTGCCAGCAGTGCCCGTCGGCTAACTAATGAAAAACTGTTTTTT
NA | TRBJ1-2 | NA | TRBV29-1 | CSVVSANYGYTF | TGCAGCGTTGTGTCTGCTAACTATGGCTACACCTTC
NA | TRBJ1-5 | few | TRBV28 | CASSRTSNQPQHF | TGTGCCAGCAGCCGAACCAGCAATCAGCCCCAGCATTTT